The 23 T cell receptor beta chains below all came from one sample that was sequenced in a study of OX40 agonist ivuxolimab in advanced cancers. Measured with immunoSEQ multiplex PCR; TCRdb has only the in-frame clones, and not every one. The data hold about 84,000 clones, with 94% observed a single time. The sample was CD4+ or CD8+ T cells sorted from blood, taken in a trial of the OX40 agonist ivuxolimab. These receptors all stem from an adult with an advanced solid tumor such as melanoma, head and neck, liver or kidney cancer.

The chain employs TRBV5-6 and TRBJ2-1; the match to TRBD2 covers 7 bases. Germline V gives CDR1 SGHDT, CDR2 YYEEEE. Trimming at V came to 5 bases and at J to 5 bases, leaving 10 bases not matched to a gene. This CDR3 comprises 15 residues. In nucleotides, the CDR3 is TGTGCCAGCAGGACCCGGGGACTACTGAACAATGAGCAGTTCTTC. Its translation: CASRTRGLLNNEQFF.

This sequence joins TRBV5-6 and TRBJ2-5, with D tentatively TRBD2 (6 bases). The CDR3 consists of 12 residues. From germline, CDR1 is SGHDT and CDR2 YYEEEE. V gave up 0 bases and J gave up 11 bases, with 11 bases separating them. This CDR3 is CASSLALAGQYF. In DNA, the CDR3 is TGTGCCAGCAGCTTGGCCTTGGCGGGACAGTACTTC.

The chain couples TRBV5-1 to TRBJ2-7; a weak D match, TRBD1 (6 bases). Between the trimmed V and J ends, which lost 4 bases and 1 base, there was a span of 15 bases. The CDR3 is 15 amino acids. Per the germline V gene, CDR1 is SGHRS and CDR2 is YFSETQ. The CDR3 nucleotides are TGCGCCAGCAGCGTAACAGGGTCCTTGTCCTACGAGCAGTACTTC. Amino acid sequence: CASSVTGSLSYEQYF.

The genes are TRBV30 and TRBJ2-5; 7 bases line up with TRBD2. The V gene's germline CDR1 is GTSNPN and CDR2 SVGIG (reference sequence). This CDR3 has 15 amino acids. Trimming removed 3 bases from V and 4 bases from J; junction bases left unmatched: 11. The CDR3 region has the DNA TGTGCCTGGAGGGGCGGGGGAGTTCGTTTAGAGACCCAGTACTTC. It is translated as CAWRGGGVRLETQYF. Drawing the rest from reference TRBV30 and TRBJ2-5, the complete variable domain is SQTIHQWPATLVQPVGSPLSLECTVEGTSNPNLYWYRQAAGRGLQLLFYSVGIGQISSEVPQNLSASRPQDRQFILSSKKLLLSDSGFYLCAWRGGGVRLETQYFGPGTRLLVL.

This chain joins TRBV28 and TRBJ1-2; maybe TRBD1 (5 bases). The germline CDR1 and CDR2 sequences are MDHEN and SYDVKM. CDR3 length: 15 residues. Trimming stripped 6 bases from V and 4 bases from J, with 18 bases between. In DNA form, the CDR3 reads TGTGCCAGCAGCCTAACGACCGGGACTCTCTATGGCTACACCTTC. Amino acid sequence: CASSLTTGTLYGYTF.

The chain uses TRBV5-6 and TRBJ2-5, with TRBD2 as a possible D gene (6 bases). The CDR3 covers 15 residues. V lost 0 bases, J lost 0 bases, and 9 bases lay in between. The germline V gene encodes CDR1 SGHDT and CDR2 YYEEEE. CDR3 sequence reads: CASSLVAAYQETQYF. The CDR3 DNA is TGTGCCAGCAGCTTGGTAGCGGCGTACCAAGAGACCCAGTACTTC.

The chain is built from TRBV9 and TRBJ2-3, with D possibly TRBD1 on 6 matching bases. V was trimmed by 0 bases and J by 5 bases, leaving 16 bases between them. This CDR3 comprises 16 residues. Germline lookup yields CDR1 SGDLS and CDR2 YYNGEE. CDR3 residues: CASSVAQGGEGDTQYF. In DNA form, the CDR3 reads TGTGCCAGCAGCGTAGCTCAAGGGGGAGAGGGAGATACGCAGTATTTT.

The V call is TRBV7-2, the J call TRBJ1-1; tentative D call: TRBD1 (6 bases). Germline-derived CDR1 and CDR2 are SGHTA and FQGNSA. Trimming removed 4 bases from V and 5 bases from J, with 17 bases in between. The CDR3 totals 15 residues. The CDR3, as DNA: TGTGCCAGCAGCTCAGGGGTTGGAGGCGGAACTGAAGCTTTCTTT. It encodes CASSSGVGGGTEAFF.

This chain uses TRBV9 with TRBJ2-4; a possible D gene is TRBD1 (6 bases). From germline, CDR1 is SGDLS and CDR2 YYNGEE. Trimming cost V 3 bases and J 3 bases, with 13 bases left between them. The CDR3 is 15 amino acids. The CDR3 spells CASSAMGAGKNIQYF. For the CDR3, the DNA is TGTGCCAGCAGCGCCATGGGGGCGGGCAAAAACATTCAGTACTTC.

V gene TRBV28 combines with J gene TRBJ2-1; D is unclear. Trimming shortened V by 1 base and J by 4 bases, and 11 bases separated the two germline ends. CDR3 length equals 15 residues. The V gene's germline CDR1 is MDHEN and CDR2 SYDVKM. The CDR3 loop reads CASSLSADLYNEQFF. In DNA form, the CDR3 reads TGTGCCAGCAGTTTATCGGCGGATCTATACAATGAGCAGTTCTTC. The full variable domain, in which reference TRBV28 and TRBJ2-1 provide the parts outside the CDR3, is DVKVTQSSRYLVKRTGEKVFLECVQDMDHENMFWYRQDPGLGLRLIYFSYDVKMKEKGDIPEGYSVSREKKERFSLILESASTNQTSMYLCASSLSADLYNEQFFGPGTRLTVL.

The chain uses TRBV7-8 and TRBJ2-2; 9 nucleotides line up with TRBD1. This CDR3 spans 16 amino acids. The junction had 9 bases not matched to a gene; V was cut back by 4 bases and J by 6 bases. CDR1 SGHVS and CDR2 FQNEAQ come from the germline V gene. The CDR3 DNA sequence: TGTGCCAGCAGCTCTCCGGGACAGGGTAATTCCGGGGAGCTGTTTTTT. Protein sequence: CASSSPGQGNSGELFF. The full variable domain, rest sourced from reference TRBV7-8 and TRBJ2-2, is GAGVSQSPRYKVAKRGQDVALRCDPISGHVSLFWYQQALGQGPEFLTYFQNEAQLDKSGLPSDRFFAERPEGSVSTLKIQRTQQEDSAVYLCASSSPGQGNSGELFFGEGSRLTVL.

The rearrangement joins TRBV4-1 to TRBJ2-7; 7 bases match TRBD1. J was trimmed by 0 bases and V by 0 bases; bases with no gene match: 11. The CDR3 extends over 18 amino acids. Per the germline V gene, CDR1 is MGHRA and CDR2 is YSYEKL. CDR3 nucleotides: TGCGCCAGCAGCCAAGACGGCTCCGGGACAGCGAGCTCCTACGAGCAGTACTTC. It translates to CASSQDGSGTASSYEQYF.

Remarks on this clone: The junction departs from germline at one end; a sequencing error may be responsible. The genes are TRBV4-1 and TRBJ1-4, with 10 bases aligning to TRBD1. Germline V gives CDR1 MGHRA, CDR2 YSYEKL. The CDR3 is 15 residues long. The CDR3: CASSEDRGLDEKLFF. The CDR3 coding sequence is TGCGCCAGCAGCGAAGACAGGGGGCTTGATGAAAAACTGTTTTTT.

This clone was counted a few times. The V call is TRBV29-1, the J call TRBJ2-7; unclear D gene. The CDR3 sequence is 10 residues long. From germline, CDR1 is SQVTM and CDR2 ANQGSEA. V dropped 6 bases and J dropped 7 bases, with 10 bases sitting between them. The chain's CDR3 is CSVLEKEQYF. In DNA, the CDR3 is TGCAGCGTACTCGAGAAGGAGCAGTACTTC.

The chain couples TRBV5-1 to TRBJ2-1; D is perhaps TRBD2 (6 bases). The CDR3 is 16 amino acids. V lost 5 bases to trimming and J lost 7 bases, with 22 bases between them. Germline lookup yields CDR1 SGHRS and CDR2 YFSETQ. Here the CDR3 reads CASRVGRSFGGNEQFF. The CDR3 DNA is TGCGCCAGCAGGGTAGGTCGGTCCTTTGGGGGGAATGAGCAGTTCTTC.

This clone was seen a single time. The gene calls are TRBV10-3 and TRBJ2-5; 7 nucleotides match TRBD1. This CDR3 is built from 16 residues. The V gene end was trimmed by 0 bases and the J gene end by 5 bases; junction bases not matched to a gene: 9. Germline lookup yields CDR1 ENHRY and CDR2 SYGVKD. The CDR3 DNA is TGTGCCATCAGTGAGTCTGTCCCGACAGGGACGGAGACCCAGTACTTC. It yields the protein CAISESVPTGTETQYF.

The chain couples TRBV7-9 to TRBJ2-1; tentatively, D is TRBD1 (7 bases). The V end lost 6 bases, the J end lost 0 bases, and 12 bases lay between the germline ends. This CDR3 has 15 amino acids. From germline, CDR1 is SEHNR and CDR2 FQNEAQ (reference sequence). CDR3 coding DNA: TGTGCCAGCAGGCAGGGGGGAAGCTCCTACAATGAGCAGTTCTTC. This sequence encodes CASRQGGSSYNEQFF.

This clone was seen once. The rearrangement joins TRBV27 to TRBJ2-1; TRBD2 aligns across 8 bases. The CDR3 has 18 amino acids. V was clipped by 2 bases and J by 5 bases; unmatched bases: 14. Looked up from germline, CDR1 is MNHEY and CDR2 is SMNVEV (reference sequence). The CDR3 spells CASSLIVFTGGPHNEQFF. Written as DNA, the CDR3 is TGTGCCAGCAGTTTAATAGTCTTTACGGGAGGGCCACACAATGAGCAGTTCTTC.

V and J are TRBV18 and TRBJ2-7; D is possibly TRBD2 (5 bases). V lost 2 bases, J lost 2 bases, and 10 bases lay in between. Germline loops: CDR1 KGHSH, CDR2 LQKENI. This CDR3 region has 14 residues. The CDR3, as DNA: TGTGCCAGCTCACCATCTAGCCTCCCCTACGAGCAGTACTTC. Protein product: CASSPSSLPYEQYF. Looking up the rest from reference TRBV18 and TRBJ2-7 gives the full variable domain: NAGVMQNPRHLVRRRGQEARLRCSPMKGHSHVYWYRQLPEEGLKFMVYLQKENIIDESGMPKERFSAEFPKEGPSILRIQQVVRGDSAAYFCASSPSSLPYEQYFGPGTRLTVT.

The J gene is TRBJ2-1, the V gene TRBV5-5; no clear D. Deletions cut 6 bases from V and 10 bases from J, with 14 bases between. CDR3 length equals 12 residues. Germline CDR1 and CDR2: SGHKS and YYEKEE (reference sequence). CDR3 DNA: TGTGCCAGCACCCCACCGGACCTCGAGCAGTTCTTC. Encoded protein: CASTPPDLEQFF.

The rearrangement links TRBV30 to TRBJ2-1; D ambiguous. The germline V gene has CDR1 GTSNPN and CDR2 SVGIG (reference sequence). The CDR3 is 13 amino acids. V was cut by 0 bases and J by 5 bases, with 8 bases left in between. The CDR3 loop is CAWSVTLHNEQFF. CDR3 coding DNA: TGTGCCTGGAGTGTAACCCTCCACAATGAGCAGTTCTTC.

This chain connects TRBV6-1 to TRBJ2-7, with D hard to call. This CDR3 is 13 amino acids long. V was shortened by 0 bases and J by 9 bases, with 12 bases between the two germline ends. CDR1 is MNHNS and CDR2 is SASEGT in the germline V gene. CDR3 nucleotides: TGTGCCAGCAGTGAAGCGCTGCCCCCCCGGCAGTACTTC. Translated, it gives CASSEALPPRQYF.

This clone showed up just once. V and J are TRBV15 and TRBJ2-3; D is unclear. V dropped 1 base and J dropped 6 bases, with 8 bases sitting between them. Germline CDR1 and CDR2: LNHNV and YYDKDF (reference sequence). This CDR3 comprises 13 residues. The CDR3 sequence is CATSRVNSDTQYF. The DNA for the CDR3 is TGTGCCACCAGCAGAGTAAATTCGGATACGCAGTATTTT.